This TCR beta chain comes out of a study of T cell repertoires in cytomegalovirus infection. Study-wide background: Alongside well-studied HLA-B-restricted CMV epitopes, recently identified HLA-C-restricted CMV epitopes were also used. Public TCR beta signature analysis indicated the presence of both CMV infection and matching HLA type.

Overall study results and limits: HLA-C-restricted TCR beta clonotypes specific for CMV led the ex vivo response.

V shed 4 bases, J shed 5 bases, and the junction held 7 bases outside the gene matches. CDR3 length equals 17 residues. CDR1 is MGHRA and CDR2 is YSYEKL in the germline V gene. About this clonotype itself: Its antigen is not identified.

TCRdb redid the calling of the reads with MiXCR, one entry per CDR3 protein. Of roughly 120,000 distinct CDR3 sequences in the sample, around 29% were seen once. The sample consisted of CD8+ T cells from cultured PBMCs, taken from culture after CMV antigen stimulation. This clonotype originated in a human donor in good health (CMV status not recorded). Some clones in this sample may be carry-over from other donors' samples. The rearrangement uses TRBV4-1 and TRBJ2-1, with 14 bases that match TRBD2. The DNA of the CDR3 is TGCGCCAGCAGCCCCGGACTAGCGGGGGGAGTTGACAATGAGCAGTTCTTC. It codes for CASSPGLAGGVDNEQFF.